The present entry profiles one T cell receptor (beta chain) with its context. Antigen unknown. These data originate in a study of shared clonotypes between healthy human individuals. Overall study context: There were three CD4 naive, three CD4 memory, two CD8 naive and one CD8 memory plates per donor.

The method was immunoSEQ multiplex PCR; TCRdb's version includes in-frame clones alone and lacks a portion of them. The sample lists roughly 1,500,000 clones, around 98% occurring once. General study points: The authors expected sequencing depth to affect clonotype sharing among donors.

Deletions cut 6 bases from V and 2 bases from J, with 7 bases between. This CDR3 spans 12 amino acids. Per the germline V gene, CDR1 is SNHLY and CDR2 is FYNNEI. The V gene is TRBV2, the J gene TRBJ1-2; a weak D match, TRBD1 (5 bases). The material sequenced was naive CD4+ T cells sorted from blood. Indicated subset: CD45RA+ positively selected. The sequence came from a man under 40 in good health. The CDR3 bases are TGTGCCAGCAGGGAGGGGAACTATGGCTACACCTTC. This translates into CASREGNYGYTF.